The clone carrying this T cell receptor beta chain was observed a few times. Its antigen is not identified. The data are from a study of blood T cells in healthy people across ages. General study results and limits: Leaving the PBMCs unsorted stopped any conclusive comparison of naive versus antigen-experienced cells. The study found more naive CD4+ cells and higher diversity in long-lived than aged donors.

PCR was performed a second time for about 7 to 11 cycles using a sample-barcoded 5' primer and a J-beta primer mix. TCRdb reprocessed the 5' RACE reads via MiXCR and lists one record per CDR3 protein. Of roughly 1.7 million distinct CDR3 sequences listed, about 31% are singletons. The junction had 10 bases not matched to a gene; V was cut back by 3 bases and J by 6 bases. The CDR3 spans 14 residues. Germline V gives CDR1 DFQATT, CDR2 SNEGSKA (reference sequence). Investigators took about 9.4 milliliters of peripheral blood from every donor. Material for sequencing was blood. The rearrangement links TRBV20-1 to TRBJ2-7; TRBD2 matches 8 bases. This receptor was taken from a woman aged 25 to 45 in good health. The DNA for the CDR3 is TGCAGTGCTAGGAACCGAGTAGCGGGGTTCGAGCAGTACTTC. Encoded protein: CSARNRVAGFEQYF.